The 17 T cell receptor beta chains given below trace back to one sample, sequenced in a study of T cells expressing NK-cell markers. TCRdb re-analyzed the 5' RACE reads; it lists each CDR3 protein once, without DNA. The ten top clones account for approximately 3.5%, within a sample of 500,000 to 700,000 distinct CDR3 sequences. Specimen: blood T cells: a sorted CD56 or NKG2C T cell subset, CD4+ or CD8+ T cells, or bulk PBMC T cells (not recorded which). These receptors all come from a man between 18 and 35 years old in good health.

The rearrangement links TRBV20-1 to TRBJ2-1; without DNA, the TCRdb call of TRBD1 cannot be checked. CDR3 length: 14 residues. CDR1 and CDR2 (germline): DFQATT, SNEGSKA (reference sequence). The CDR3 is CSASGGLSYNEQFF.

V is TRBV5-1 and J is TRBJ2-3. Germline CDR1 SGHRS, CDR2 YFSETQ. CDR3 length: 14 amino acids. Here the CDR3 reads CASSLVRFEDTQYF.

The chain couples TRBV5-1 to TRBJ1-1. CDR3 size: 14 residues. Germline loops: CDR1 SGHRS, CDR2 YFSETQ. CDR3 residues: CASSLAGATSEAFF.

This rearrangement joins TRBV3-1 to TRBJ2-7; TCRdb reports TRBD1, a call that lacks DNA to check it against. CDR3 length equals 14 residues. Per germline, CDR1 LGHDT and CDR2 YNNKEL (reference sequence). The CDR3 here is CASSPISPYYEQYF.

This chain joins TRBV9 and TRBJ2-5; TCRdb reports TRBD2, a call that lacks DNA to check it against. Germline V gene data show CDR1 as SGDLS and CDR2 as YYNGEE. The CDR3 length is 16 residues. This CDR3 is CASSEGDYTTRETQYF. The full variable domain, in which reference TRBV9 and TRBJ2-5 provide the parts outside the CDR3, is DSGVTQTPKHLITATGQRVTLRCSPRSGDLSVYWYQQSLDQGLQFLIQYYNGEERAKGNILERFSAQQFPDLHSELNLSSLELGDSALYFCASSEGDYTTRETQYFGPGTRLLVL.

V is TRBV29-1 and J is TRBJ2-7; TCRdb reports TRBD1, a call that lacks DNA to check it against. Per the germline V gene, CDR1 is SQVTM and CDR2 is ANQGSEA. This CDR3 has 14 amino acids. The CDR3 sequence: CSVESGTGSYEQYF.

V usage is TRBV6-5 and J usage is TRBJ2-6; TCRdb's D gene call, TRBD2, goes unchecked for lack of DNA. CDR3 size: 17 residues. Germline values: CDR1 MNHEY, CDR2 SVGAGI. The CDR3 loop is CASSSPSGSPGANVLTF.

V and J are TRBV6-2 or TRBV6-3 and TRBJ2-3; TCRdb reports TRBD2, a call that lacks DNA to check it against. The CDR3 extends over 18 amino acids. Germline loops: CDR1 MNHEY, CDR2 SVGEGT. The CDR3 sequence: CASSYSGGRAGTTYTQYF.

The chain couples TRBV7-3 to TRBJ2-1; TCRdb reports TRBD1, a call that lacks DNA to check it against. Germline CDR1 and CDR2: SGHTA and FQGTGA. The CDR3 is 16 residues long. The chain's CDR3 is CASSLGGEIVYNEQFF.

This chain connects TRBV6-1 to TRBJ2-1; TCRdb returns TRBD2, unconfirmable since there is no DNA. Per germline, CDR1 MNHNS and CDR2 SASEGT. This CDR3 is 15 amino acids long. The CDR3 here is CASTGLAGSYNEQFF.

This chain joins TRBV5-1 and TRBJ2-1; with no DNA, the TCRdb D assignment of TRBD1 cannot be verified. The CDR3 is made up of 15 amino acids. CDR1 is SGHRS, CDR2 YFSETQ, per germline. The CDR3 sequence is CASSLGDTTYNEQFF.

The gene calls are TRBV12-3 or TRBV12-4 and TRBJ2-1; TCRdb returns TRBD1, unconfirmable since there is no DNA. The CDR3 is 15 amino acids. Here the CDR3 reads CASSFGRVAYNEQFF.

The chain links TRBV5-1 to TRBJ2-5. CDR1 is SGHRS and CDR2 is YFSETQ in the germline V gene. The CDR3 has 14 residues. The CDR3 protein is CASSLVGLMETQYF.

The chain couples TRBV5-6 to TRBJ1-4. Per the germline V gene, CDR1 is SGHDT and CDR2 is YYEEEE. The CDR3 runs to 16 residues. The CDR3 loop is CASSLMSRTMGEKLFF.

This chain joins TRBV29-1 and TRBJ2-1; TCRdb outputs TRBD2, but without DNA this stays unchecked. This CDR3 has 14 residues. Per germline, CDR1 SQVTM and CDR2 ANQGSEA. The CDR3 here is CSVGGTSAYNEQFF.

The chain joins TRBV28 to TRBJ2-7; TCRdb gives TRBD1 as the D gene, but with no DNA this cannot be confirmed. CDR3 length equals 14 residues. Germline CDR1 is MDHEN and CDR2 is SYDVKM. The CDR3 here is CASSFDSYSYEQYF. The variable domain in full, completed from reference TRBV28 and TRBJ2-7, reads DVKVTQSSRYLVKRTGEKVFLECVQDMDHENMFWYRQDPGLGLRLIYFSYDVKMKEKGDIPEGYSVSREKKERFSLILESASTNQTSMYLCASSFDSYSYEQYFGPGTRLTVT.

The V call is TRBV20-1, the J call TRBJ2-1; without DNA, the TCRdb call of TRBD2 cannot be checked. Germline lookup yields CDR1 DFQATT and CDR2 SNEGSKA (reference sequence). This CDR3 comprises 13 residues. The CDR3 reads CSAPRDSNNEQFF.